This entry features one T cell receptor (beta chain) sequence. The data derive from a study of patients and donors after allogeneic stem cell transplantation. V was clipped by 1 base and J by 2 bases, with 8 bases between them. CDR3 length equals 14 residues. Looked up from germline, CDR1 is SEHNR and CDR2 is FQNEAQ (reference sequence). TCRdb independently ran MiXCR on the RT-PCR reads; one entry per CDR3 protein. The sample has roughly 200,000 distinct CDR3 sequences, around two fifths seen once. J is TRBJ1-1 and V is TRBV7-9, with TRBD1 as a possible D gene (5 bases). The sequence derives from a human donor who was either an allogeneic HSCT recipient or a stem cell or donor lymphocyte infusion donor (not recorded which). It is not recorded whose cells these are; they may come from a transplant donor. Sequencing was performed on blood, either unsorted or a sorted T cell fraction (not recorded which). DNA of the CDR3: TGTGCCAGCAGCTTAGATACAGGCAACACTGAAGCTTTCTTT. Encoded protein: CASSLDTGNTEAFF. The whole variable domain, filled in from reference TRBV7-9 and TRBJ1-1, reads DTGVSQNPRHKITKRGQNVTFRCDPISEHNRLYWYRQTLGQGPEFLTYFQNEAQLEKSRLLSDRFSAERPKGSFSTLEIQRTEQGDSAMYLCASSLDTGNTEAFFGQGTRLTVV.